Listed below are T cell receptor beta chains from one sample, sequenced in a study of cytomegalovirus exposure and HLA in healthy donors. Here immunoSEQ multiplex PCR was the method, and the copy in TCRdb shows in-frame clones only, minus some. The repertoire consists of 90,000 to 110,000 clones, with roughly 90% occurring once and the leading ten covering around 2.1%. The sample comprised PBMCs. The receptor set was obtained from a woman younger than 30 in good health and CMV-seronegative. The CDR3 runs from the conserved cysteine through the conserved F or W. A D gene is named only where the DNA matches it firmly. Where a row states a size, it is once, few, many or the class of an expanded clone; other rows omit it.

TGTGCCAGCAGCCAGGTCCGGGACAGCCGCTCCTACAATGAGCAGTTCTTC	CASSQVRDSRSYNEQFF	17	TRBD1	once	TRBJ2-1	TRBV4-2
TGCGCCAGCAGCCGACAGGCCCTTATGGATAACACTGAAGCTTTCTTT	CASSRQALMDNTEAFF	16	.	.	TRBJ1-1	TRBV23-1
TGTGCCAGCAGCTTAGACCGACAGGGCAACACTGAAGCTTTCTTT	CASSLDRQGNTEAFF	15	TRBD1	.	TRBJ1-1	TRBV7-9
TGTGCCAGCTCCGGAGGCGTATACACAGATACGCAGTATTTT	CASSGGVYTDTQYF	14	.	.	TRBJ2-3	TRBV5-4
TGTGCCTGTTCGAGTAGCTTCTTACGCACCGGGGAGCTGTTTTTT	CACSSSFLRTGELFF	15	.	.	TRBJ2-2	TRBV30
TGTGCCAGCAGCTTAGAAGCTAGCGGGACCTACGAGCAGTACTTC	CASSLEASGTYEQYF	15	TRBD2	.	TRBJ2-7	TRBV11-2
TGTGCCAGTAGTCTCCCGGGACAGGGGTCGTACGAGCAGTACTTC	CASSLPGQGSYEQYF	15	TRBD1	.	TRBJ2-7	TRBV19
TGTGCCAGCAGCTTAGGGGGACAGGTACAGTTCTTC	CASSLGGQVQFF	12	TRBD1	.	TRBJ2-1	TRBV7-2
TGTGCCAGCAGCGCGAGCGGGGGGTCAGAGACCCAGTACTTC	CASSASGGSETQYF	14	TRBD2	.	TRBJ2-5	TRBV9
TGTGCCAGCAGCGGCGCGGGCGGGCAGCCCCAGCATTTT	CASSGAGGQPQHF	13	.	.	TRBJ1-5	TRBV9
TGTGCCAGCAGTCCCCTGGACAGGGGGTTCAATGAGCAGTTCTTC	CASSPLDRGFNEQFF	15	TRBD1	.	TRBJ2-1	TRBV27
TGTGCCAGTAGAAGGACAGGGAGGACCTACGAGCAGTACTTC	CASRRTGRTYEQYF	14	TRBD1	.	TRBJ2-7	TRBV19
TGTGCCAGCTCACCGGCTCTACAGCCCTTCACCTACGAGCAGTACTTC	CASSPALQPFTYEQYF	16	.	.	TRBJ2-7	TRBV18
TGTGCCAGCAGCCTAGGACAGGCTCTATCTGGAAACACCATATATTTT	CASSLGQALSGNTIYF	16	TRBD1	.	TRBJ1-3	TRBV7-8
TGTGCCAGCAGTACGGTAGCGGGAGGATCCTACGAGCAGTACTTC	CASSTVAGGSYEQYF	15	TRBD2	.	TRBJ2-7	TRBV6-5
TGCGCCAGCAGCTTGACCGGGTTGAACACTGAAGCTTTCTTT	CASSLTGLNTEAFF	14	.	.	TRBJ1-1	TRBV5-1
TGTGCCAGCAGCTTAGACAGCAACACTGAAGCTTTCTTT	CASSLDSNTEAFF	13	.	.	TRBJ1-1	TRBV7-3
TGTGCCAGCAGCCCCCTACCCTCTAGCGGTCCTAAGGGTGAGCAGTTCTTC	CASSPLPSSGPKGEQFF	17	TRBD2	.	TRBJ2-1	TRBV27
TGTGCCAGCAGCCCCCAGTTCTTGGCCGGGGAGCTGTTTTTT	CASSPQFLAGELFF	14	.	.	TRBJ2-2	TRBV5-4
TGCAGCGTTCAGGCCTTGAATGAGCAGTTCTTC	CSVQALNEQFF	11	.	once	TRBJ2-1	TRBV29-1